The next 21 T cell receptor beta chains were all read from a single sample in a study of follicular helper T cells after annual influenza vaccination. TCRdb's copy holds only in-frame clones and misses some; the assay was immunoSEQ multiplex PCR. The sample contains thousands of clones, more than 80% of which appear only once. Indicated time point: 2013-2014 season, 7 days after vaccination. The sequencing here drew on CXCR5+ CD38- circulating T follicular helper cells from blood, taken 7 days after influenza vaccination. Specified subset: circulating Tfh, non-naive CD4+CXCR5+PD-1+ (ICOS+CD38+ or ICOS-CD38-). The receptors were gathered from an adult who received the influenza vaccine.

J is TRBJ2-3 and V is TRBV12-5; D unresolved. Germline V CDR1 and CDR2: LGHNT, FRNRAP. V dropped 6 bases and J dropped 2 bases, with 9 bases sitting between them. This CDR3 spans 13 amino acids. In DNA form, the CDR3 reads TGTGCTAGTGGCCTGGGGAACACAGATACGCAGTATTTT. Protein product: CASGLGNTDTQYF.

This CDR3 is CASSLEPGKADTQYF. CDR3 sequence (DNA): TGTGCCAGCAGCTTGGAACCGGGAAAAGCAGATACGCAGTATTTT. The chain couples TRBV5-4 to TRBJ2-3; D possibly corresponds to TRBD2 (5 bases). Between the trimmed V and J ends, which lost 0 bases and 4 bases, there was a span of 12 bases. The CDR3 sequence is 15 residues long. Germline V gene sequence: CDR1 SGHNT, CDR2 YYREEE (reference sequence).

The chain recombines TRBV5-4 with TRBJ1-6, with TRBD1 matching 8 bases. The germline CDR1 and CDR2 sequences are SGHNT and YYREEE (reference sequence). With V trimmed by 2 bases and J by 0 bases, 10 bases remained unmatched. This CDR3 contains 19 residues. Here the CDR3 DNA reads TGTGCCAGCAGCTTTGTTGACAGGGGCTTCGGCTCCTATAATTCACCCCTCCACTTT. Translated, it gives CASSFVDRGFGSYNSPLHF.

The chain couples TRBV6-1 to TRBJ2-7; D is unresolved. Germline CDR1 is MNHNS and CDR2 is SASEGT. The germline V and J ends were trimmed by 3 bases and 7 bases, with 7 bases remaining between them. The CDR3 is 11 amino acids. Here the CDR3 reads CASSDTLEQYF. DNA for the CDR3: TGTGCCAGCAGTGATACTCTGGAGCAGTACTTC.

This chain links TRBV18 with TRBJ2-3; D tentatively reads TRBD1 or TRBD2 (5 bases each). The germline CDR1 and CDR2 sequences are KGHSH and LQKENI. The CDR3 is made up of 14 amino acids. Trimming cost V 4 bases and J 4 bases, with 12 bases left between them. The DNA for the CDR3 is TGTGCCAGCTCACTCGGGACGAAAGCAGATACGCAGTATTTT. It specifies CASSLGTKADTQYF.

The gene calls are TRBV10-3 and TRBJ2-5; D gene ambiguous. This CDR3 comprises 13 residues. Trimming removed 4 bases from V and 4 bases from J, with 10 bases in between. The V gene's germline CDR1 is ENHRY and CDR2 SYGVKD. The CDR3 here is CAISGRSVETQYF. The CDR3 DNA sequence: TGTGCCATCAGTGGTAGATCAGTAGAGACCCAGTACTTC.

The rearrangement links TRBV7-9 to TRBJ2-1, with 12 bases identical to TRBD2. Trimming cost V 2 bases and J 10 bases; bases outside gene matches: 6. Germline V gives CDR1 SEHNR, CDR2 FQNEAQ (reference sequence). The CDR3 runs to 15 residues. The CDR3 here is CASSLPSGGAEEQFF. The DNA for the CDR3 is TGTGCCAGCAGCTTACCTAGCGGGGGGGCCGAAGAGCAGTTCTTC. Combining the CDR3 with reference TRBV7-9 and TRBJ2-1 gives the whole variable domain DTGVSQNPRHKITKRGQNVTFRCDPISEHNRLYWYRQTLGQGPEFLTYFQNEAQLEKSRLLSDRFSAERPKGSFSTLEIQRTEQGDSAMYLCASSLPSGGAEEQFFGPGTRLTVL.

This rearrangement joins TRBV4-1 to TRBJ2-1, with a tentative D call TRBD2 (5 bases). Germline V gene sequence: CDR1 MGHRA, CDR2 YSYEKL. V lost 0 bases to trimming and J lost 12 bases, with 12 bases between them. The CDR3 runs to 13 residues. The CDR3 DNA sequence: TGCGCCAGCAGCCAAGATCCAGGCCGGGGGCAGTTCTTC. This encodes CASSQDPGRGQFF.

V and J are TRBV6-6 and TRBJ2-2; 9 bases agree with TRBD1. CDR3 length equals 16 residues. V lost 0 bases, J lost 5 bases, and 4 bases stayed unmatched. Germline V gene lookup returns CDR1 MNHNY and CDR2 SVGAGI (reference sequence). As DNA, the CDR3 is TGTGCCAGCAGTTACTCAAGGACAGGGGAAACCGGGGAGCTGTTTTTT. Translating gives CASSYSRTGETGELFF.

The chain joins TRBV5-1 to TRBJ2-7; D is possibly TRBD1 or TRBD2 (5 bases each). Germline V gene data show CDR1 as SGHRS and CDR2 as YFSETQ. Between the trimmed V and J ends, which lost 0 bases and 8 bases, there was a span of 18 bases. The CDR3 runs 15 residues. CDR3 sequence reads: CASSLDGTAIDKQYF. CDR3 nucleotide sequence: TGCGCCAGCAGCTTGGACGGGACGGCAATTGACAAGCAGTACTTC.

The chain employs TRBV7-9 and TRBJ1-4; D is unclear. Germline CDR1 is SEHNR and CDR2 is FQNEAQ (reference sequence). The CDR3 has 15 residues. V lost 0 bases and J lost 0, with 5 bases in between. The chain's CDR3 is CASSLAAATNEKLFF. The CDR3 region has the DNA TGTGCCAGCAGCTTAGCGGCCGCAACTAATGAAAAACTGTTTTTT.

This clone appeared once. This CDR3 reads CASSLEKSRPLDGYTF. The CDR3 coding sequence is TGTGCCAGCAGCTTAGAAAAGTCCAGACCGCTTGATGGCTACACCTTC. V gene TRBV7-2 combines with J gene TRBJ1-2, with unresolved D. The germline V and J ends were trimmed by 1 base and 6 bases, with 18 bases remaining between them. The CDR3 covers 16 residues. Germline CDR1 and CDR2: SGHTA and FQGNSA.

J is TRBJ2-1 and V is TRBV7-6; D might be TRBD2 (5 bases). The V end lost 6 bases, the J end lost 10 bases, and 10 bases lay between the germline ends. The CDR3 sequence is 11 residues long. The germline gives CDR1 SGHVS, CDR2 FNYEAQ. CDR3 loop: CASSPGLEQFF. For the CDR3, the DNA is TGTGCCAGCAGTCCCGGACTCGAGCAGTTCTTC. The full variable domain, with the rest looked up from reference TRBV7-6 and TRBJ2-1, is GAGVSQSPRYKVTKRGQDVALRCDPISGHVSLYWYRQALGQGPEFLTYFNYEAQQDKSGLPNDRFSAERPEGSISTLTIQRTEQRDSAMYRCASSPGLEQFFGPGTRLTVL.

Here the CDR3 reads CASSQGGIRDRGYQETQYF. The CDR3 DNA follows: TGTGCCAGCAGCCAAGGAGGGATTCGGGACAGGGGTTACCAAGAGACCCAGTACTTC. The rearrangement links TRBV4-2 to TRBJ2-5, with TRBD1 identical over 10 bases. V shed 1 base, J shed 0 bases, and the junction held 11 bases outside the gene matches. CDR1 and CDR2 (germline): LGHNA, YNFKEQ. The CDR3 contains 19 residues.

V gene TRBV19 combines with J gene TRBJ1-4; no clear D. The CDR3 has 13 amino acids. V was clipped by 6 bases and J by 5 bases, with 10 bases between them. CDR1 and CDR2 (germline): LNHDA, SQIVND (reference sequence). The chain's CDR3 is CASRGGSNEKLFF. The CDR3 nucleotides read TGTGCCAGTAGGGGAGGGTCAAATGAAAAACTGTTTTTT. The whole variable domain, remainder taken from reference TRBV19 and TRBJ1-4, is DGGITQSPKYLFRKEGQNVTLSCEQNLNHDAMYWYRQDPGQGLRLIYYSQIVNDFQKGDIAEGYSVSREKKESFPLTVTSAQKNPTAFYLCASRGGSNEKLFFGSGTQLSVL.

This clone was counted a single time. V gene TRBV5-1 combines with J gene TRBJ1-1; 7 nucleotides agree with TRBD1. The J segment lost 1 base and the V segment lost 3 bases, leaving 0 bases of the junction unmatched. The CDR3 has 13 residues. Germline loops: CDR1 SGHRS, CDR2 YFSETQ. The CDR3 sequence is CASSWDRNTEAFF. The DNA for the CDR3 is TGCGCCAGCAGCTGGGACAGGAACACTGAAGCTTTCTTT.

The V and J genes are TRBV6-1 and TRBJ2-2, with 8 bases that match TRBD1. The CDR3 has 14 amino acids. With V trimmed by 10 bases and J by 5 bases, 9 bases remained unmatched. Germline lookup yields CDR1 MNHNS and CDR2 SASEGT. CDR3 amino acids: CAIRTGKGTGELFF. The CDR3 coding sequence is TGTGCCATCCGGACAGGGAAGGGGACCGGGGAGCTGTTTTTT.

Here the CDR3 DNA reads TGTGCCAGCAGTGACAGCCGCTCAGATACGCAGTATTTT. Residues: CASSDSRSDTQYF. The chain is built from TRBV7-3 and TRBJ2-3; D might be TRBD1 (5 bases). The CDR3 is 13 amino acids. Trimming cost V 6 bases and J 4 bases, with 11 bases left between them. The germline CDR1 and CDR2 sequences are SGHTA and FQGTGA.

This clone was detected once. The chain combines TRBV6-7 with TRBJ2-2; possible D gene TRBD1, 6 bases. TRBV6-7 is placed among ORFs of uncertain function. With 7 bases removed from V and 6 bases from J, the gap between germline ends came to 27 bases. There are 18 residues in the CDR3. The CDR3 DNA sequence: TGTGCCAGCACCCAGGGGACACCGCGAATAAGAGGGGCCGGGGAGCTGTTTTTT. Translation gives CASTQGTPRIRGAGELFF.

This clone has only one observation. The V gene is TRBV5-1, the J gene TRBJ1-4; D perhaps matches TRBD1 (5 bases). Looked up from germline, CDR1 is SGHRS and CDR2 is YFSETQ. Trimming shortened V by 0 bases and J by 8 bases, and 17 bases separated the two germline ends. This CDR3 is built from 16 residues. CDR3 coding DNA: TGCGCCAGCAGCTTGGCCGAATGGGGGAAAAGAGAAAAACTGTTTTTT. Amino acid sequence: CASSLAEWGKREKLFF.

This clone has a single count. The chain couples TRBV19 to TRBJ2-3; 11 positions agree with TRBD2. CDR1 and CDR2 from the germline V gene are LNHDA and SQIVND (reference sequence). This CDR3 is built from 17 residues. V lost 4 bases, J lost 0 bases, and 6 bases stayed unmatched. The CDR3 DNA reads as TGTGCCAGTAGTAAAGGGACTAGCGGTCCTAGCACAGATACGCAGTATTTT. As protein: CASSKGTSGPSTDTQYF.